This TCR beta chain derives from a study of cytomegalovirus exposure and HLA in healthy donors. A multiplex PCR was run with 60 Vbeta primers and 13 Jbeta primers. Libraries were prepared by immunoSEQ multiplex PCR; TCRdb keeps only in-frame clonotypes and omits some of them. In the table there are about 55,000 clones, roughly 82% of which are singletons. In the case of this clone: Antigen: not known.

Study conclusions and caveats: Reports state that TCR beta sequences accurately predicted most subjects' HLA-A and HLA-B alleles. As a later analysis revealed, most CMV-associated TCR beta chains appeared HLA-restricted. Owing to their indistinguishability, certain V segments, notably TRBV6-2 and TRBV6-3, were excluded. Most sequenced TCRs were rare (though some public TCRs occurred in many donors).

V lost 3 bases and J lost 4, with 9 bases in between. Germline V gene sequence: CDR1 SQVTM, CDR2 ANQGSEA. This CDR3 comprises 12 residues. This receptor was obtained from a man in his thirties or forties in good health and CMV-seronegative. The sequenced sample was PBMCs. This rearrangement joins TRBV29-1 to TRBJ1-2, with a possible D match to TRBD1 (5 bases). The CDR3: CSVDLGAYGYTF. The CDR3 DNA is TGCAGCGTTGACTTAGGGGCCTATGGCTACACCTTC. The whole variable domain, filled in from reference TRBV29-1 and TRBJ1-2, reads SAVISQKPSRDICQRGTSLTIQCQVDSQVTMMFWYRQQPGQSLTLIATANQGSEATYESGFVIDKFPISRPNLTFSTLTVSNMSPEDSSIYLCSVDLGAYGYTFGSGTRLTVV.